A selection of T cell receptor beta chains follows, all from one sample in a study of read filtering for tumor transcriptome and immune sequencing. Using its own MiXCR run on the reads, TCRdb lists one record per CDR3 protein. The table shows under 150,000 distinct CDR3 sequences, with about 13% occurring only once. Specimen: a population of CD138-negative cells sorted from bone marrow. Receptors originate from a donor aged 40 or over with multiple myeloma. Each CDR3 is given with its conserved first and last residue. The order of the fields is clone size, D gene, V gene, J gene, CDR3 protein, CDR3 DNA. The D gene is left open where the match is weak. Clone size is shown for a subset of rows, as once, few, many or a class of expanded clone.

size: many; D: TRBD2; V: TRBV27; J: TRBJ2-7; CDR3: CASSLAGVGYEQYF; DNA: TGTGCCAGCAGTTTAGCGGGGGTCGGCTACGAGCAGTACTTC
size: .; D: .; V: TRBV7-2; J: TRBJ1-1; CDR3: CASSFYGNTEAFF; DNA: TGTGCCAGCAGCTTTTACGGGAACACTGAAGCTTTCTTT
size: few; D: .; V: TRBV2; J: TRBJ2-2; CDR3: CASSDRADYTGELFF; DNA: TGTGCCAGCAGTGATCGAGCGGACTACACCGGGGAGCTGTTTTTT
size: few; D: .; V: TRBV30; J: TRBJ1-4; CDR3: CAWSVNPAARTNEKLFF; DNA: TGTGCCTGGAGTGTAAACCCGGCAGCCCGAACTAATGAAAAACTGTTTTTT
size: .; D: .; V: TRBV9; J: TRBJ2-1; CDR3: CACSVAREQFF; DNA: TGTGCCTGCAGCGTAGCCCGAGAGCAGTTCTTC
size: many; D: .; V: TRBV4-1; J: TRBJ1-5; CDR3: CASSQEGEISNQPQHF; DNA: TGCGCCAGCAGCCAAGAAGGGGAAATCTCGAATCAGCCCCAGCATTTT
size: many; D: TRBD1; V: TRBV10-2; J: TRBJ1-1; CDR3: CASSWTGVSTEAFF; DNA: TGCGCCAGCAGTTGGACAGGGGTCTCCACTGAAGCTTTCTTT
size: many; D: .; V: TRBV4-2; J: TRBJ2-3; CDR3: CASSQVGGYLADTQYF; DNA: TGTGCCAGCAGCCAAGTTGGGGGTTATTTAGCGGATACGCAGTATTTT
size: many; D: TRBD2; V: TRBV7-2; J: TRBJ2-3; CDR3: CASSLGYPRESTDTQYF; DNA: TGTGCCAGCAGCTTAGGGTACCCGCGGGAGAGCACAGATACGCAGTATTTT
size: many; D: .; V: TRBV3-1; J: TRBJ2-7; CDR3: CASSQGRQGRVSHEQYF; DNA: TGTGCCAGCAGCCAAGGACGTCAGGGGCGGGTATCCCACGAGCAGTACTTC
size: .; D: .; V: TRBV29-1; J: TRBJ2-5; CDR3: CSAGTVGRETQYF; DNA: TGCAGCGCTGGGACAGTAGGGAGGGAGACCCAGTACTTC
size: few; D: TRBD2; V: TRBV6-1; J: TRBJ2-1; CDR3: CASSEVGGRYNEQFF; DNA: TGTGCCAGCAGTGAAGTGGGCGGGAGATACAATGAGCAGTTCTTC
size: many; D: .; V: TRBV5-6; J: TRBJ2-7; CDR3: CASSQEGSYEQYF; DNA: TGTGCCAGCAGCCAGGAGGGCTCCTACGAGCAGTACTTC
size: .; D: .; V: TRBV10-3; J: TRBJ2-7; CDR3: CAISGQGGFYGQYF; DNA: TGTGCCATCAGTGGACAGGGAGGTTTTTACGGGCAGTACTTC
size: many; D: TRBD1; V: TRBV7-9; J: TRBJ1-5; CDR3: CASSLGQGGGQPQHF; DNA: TGTGCCAGCAGCCTGGGACAGGGAGGAGGTCAGCCCCAGCATTTT
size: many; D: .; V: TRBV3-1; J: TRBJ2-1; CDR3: CASSHFNYNEQFF; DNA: TGTGCCAGCAGCCATTTCAATTACAATGAGCAGTTCTTC
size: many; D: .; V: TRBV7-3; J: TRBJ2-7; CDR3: CASSSPGVQEQYF; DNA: TGTGCCAGCAGTTCTCCGGGCGTCCAAGAGCAGTACTTC
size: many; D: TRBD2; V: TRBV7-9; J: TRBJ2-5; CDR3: CASSPRLAGVETQYF; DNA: TGTGCCAGCAGCCCGAGACTAGCGGGAGTGGAGACCCAGTACTTC
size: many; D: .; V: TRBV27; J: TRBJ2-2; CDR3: CASSLSLGLGNTGELFF; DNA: TGTGCCAGCAGTTTATCCCTCGGGTTGGGGAACACCGGGGAGCTGTTTTTT
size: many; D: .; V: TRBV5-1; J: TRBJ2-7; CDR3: CASSLADSRLGEQYF; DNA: TGCGCCAGCAGCTTGGCCGATTCACGCCTGGGCGAGCAGTACTTC
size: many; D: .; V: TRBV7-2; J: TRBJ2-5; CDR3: CASSPSTGETQYF; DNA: TGTGCCAGCAGCCCCAGCACTGGAGAGACCCAGTACTTC
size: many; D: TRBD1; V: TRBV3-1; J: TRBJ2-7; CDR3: CASSPGTGVSYEQYF; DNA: TGTGCCAGCAGCCCTGGGACAGGGGTCTCCTACGAGCAGTACTTC
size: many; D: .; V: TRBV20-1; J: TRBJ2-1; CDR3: CSATPLLAYNEQFF; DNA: TGCAGTGCTACTCCCCTGCTAGCATACAATGAGCAGTTCTTC
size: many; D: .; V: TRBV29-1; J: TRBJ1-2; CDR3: CSVEGGPRISNYGYTF; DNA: TGCAGCGTTGAAGGCGGACCGAGAATTTCTAACTATGGCTACACCTTC
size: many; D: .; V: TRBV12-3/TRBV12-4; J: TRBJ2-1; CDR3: CASSFRAGRNEQFF; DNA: TGTGCCAGCAGTTTTAGAGCAGGGCGGAATGAGCAGTTCTTC
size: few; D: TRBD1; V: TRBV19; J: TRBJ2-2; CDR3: CASSMGQGVGELFF; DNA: TGTGCCAGTAGTATGGGACAGGGAGTCGGGGAGCTGTTTTTT
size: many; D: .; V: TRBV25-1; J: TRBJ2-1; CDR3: CASGHNEQFF; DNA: TGTGCGTCAGGACACAATGAGCAGTTCTTC
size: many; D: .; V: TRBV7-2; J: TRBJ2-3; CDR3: CASSSPMGNTDTQYF; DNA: TGTGCCAGCAGCTCCCCTATGGGGAACACAGATACGCAGTATTTT
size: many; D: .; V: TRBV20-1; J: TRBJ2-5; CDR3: CSASRGSFQETQYF; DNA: TGCAGTGCTAGTCGGGGAAGTTTCCAAGAGACCCAGTACTTC
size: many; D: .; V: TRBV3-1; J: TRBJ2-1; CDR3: CASSQGTGINEQFF; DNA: TGTGCCAGCAGCCAAGGAACAGGGATCAATGAGCAGTTCTTC
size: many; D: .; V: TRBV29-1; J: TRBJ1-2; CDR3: CSVVSLGLGETF; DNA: TGCAGCGTTGTATCTCTGGGCCTCGGGGAAACCTTC
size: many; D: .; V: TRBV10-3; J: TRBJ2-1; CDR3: CAISEGQYNEQFF; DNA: TGTGCCATCAGTGAGGGTCAGTACAATGAGCAGTTCTTC
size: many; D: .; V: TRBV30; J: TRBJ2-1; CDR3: CAWSVQNYNEQFF; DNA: TGTGCCTGGAGCGTACAGAACTACAATGAGCAGTTCTTC
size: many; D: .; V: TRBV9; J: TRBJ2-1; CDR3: CASSPRPSYNEQFF; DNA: TGTGCCAGCAGCCCCCGCCCCTCCTACAATGAGCAGTTCTTC
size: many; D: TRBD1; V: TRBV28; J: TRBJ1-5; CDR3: CATVRDRGGSGNQPQHF; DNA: TGTGCCACCGTCCGGGACAGGGGCGGGAGTGGAAATCAGCCCCAGCATTTT
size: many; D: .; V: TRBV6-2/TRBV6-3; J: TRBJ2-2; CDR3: CASIGRVGLNTGELFF; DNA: TGTGCCAGCATAGGTAGGGTCGGATTGAACACCGGGGAGCTGTTTTTT
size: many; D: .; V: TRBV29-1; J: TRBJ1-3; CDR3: CSVGSRGAGNTIYF; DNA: TGCAGCGTGGGGAGCAGGGGAGCGGGAAACACCATATATTTT
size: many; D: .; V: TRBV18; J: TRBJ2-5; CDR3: CASSLTTSWETQYF; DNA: TGTGCCAGCTCACTGACAACTAGCTGGGAGACCCAGTACTTC
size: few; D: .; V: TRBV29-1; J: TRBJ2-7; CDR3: CSVREQYSYEQYF; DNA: TGCAGCGTTAGGGAACAGTATTCCTACGAGCAGTACTTC
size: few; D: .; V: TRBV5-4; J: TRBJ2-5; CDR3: CASSSGHSKETQYF; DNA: TGTGCCAGCAGCTCCGGACATTCCAAAGAGACCCAGTACTTC
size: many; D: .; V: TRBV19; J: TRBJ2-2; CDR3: CASSPRIVNTGELFF; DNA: TGTGCCAGTAGTCCCCGAATCGTGAACACCGGGGAGCTGTTTTTT
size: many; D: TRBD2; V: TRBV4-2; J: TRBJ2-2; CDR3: CASSQRGTSGSPGELFF; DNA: TGTGCCAGCAGCCAAAGGGGGACTAGCGGGAGCCCCGGGGAGCTGTTTTTT
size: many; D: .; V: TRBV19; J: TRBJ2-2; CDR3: CASSAVRGSNTGELFF; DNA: TGTGCCAGTAGTGCGGTGAGAGGGTCGAACACCGGGGAGCTGTTTTTT
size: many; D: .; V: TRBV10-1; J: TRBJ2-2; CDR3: CASSGRTNTGELFF; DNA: TGCGCCAGCAGTGGTCGGACGAACACCGGGGAGCTGTTTTTT
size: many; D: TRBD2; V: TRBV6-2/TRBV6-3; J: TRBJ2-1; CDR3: CASRGLAGVYDEQFF; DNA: TGTGCCAGCAGGGGACTAGCGGGAGTATACGATGAGCAGTTCTTC
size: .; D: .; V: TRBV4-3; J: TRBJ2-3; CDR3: CASSPYPGADTQYF; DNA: TGCGCCAGCAGCCCCTACCCTGGGGCAGATACGCAGTATTTT
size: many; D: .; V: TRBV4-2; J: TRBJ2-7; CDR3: CASSQENYHEQYF; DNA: TGTGCCAGCAGCCAAGAGAACTACCACGAGCAGTACTTC
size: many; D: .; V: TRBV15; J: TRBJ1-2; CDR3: CATSSGSYGYTF; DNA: TGTGCCACCAGCTCAGGGAGCTATGGCTACACCTTC
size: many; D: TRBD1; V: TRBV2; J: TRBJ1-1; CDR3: CASSYDRGRGTEAFF; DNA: TGTGCCAGCAGTTACGACAGGGGGCGCGGCACTGAAGCTTTCTTT
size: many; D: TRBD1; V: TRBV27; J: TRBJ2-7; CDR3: CASSLGRGQHEQYF; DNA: TGTGCCAGCAGTTTGGGCAGGGGGCAACACGAGCAGTACTTC
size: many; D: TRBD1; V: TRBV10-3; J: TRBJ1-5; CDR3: CAISEGQGAGQPQHF; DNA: TGTGCCATCAGTGAGGGGCAGGGGGCGGGTCAGCCCCAGCATTTT
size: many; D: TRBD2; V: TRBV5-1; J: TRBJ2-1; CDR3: CASSRSGTSRNNEQFF; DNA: TGCGCCAGCAGCCGCTCAGGGACTAGCCGAAACAATGAGCAGTTCTTC
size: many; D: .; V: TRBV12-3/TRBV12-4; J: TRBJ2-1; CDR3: CATTPRIEQFF; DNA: TGTGCCACAACCCCCCGGATTGAGCAGTTCTTC
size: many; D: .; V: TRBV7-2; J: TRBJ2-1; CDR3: CASSPQDNHNEQFF; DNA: TGTGCCAGCAGCCCCCAAGACAACCACAATGAGCAGTTCTTC
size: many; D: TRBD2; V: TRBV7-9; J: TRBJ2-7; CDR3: CASSPGTSGRVNEQYF; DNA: TGTGCCAGCAGCCCCGGGACTAGCGGGAGGGTAAACGAGCAGTACTTC
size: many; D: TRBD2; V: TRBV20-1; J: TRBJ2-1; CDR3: CSARRSGIEQFF; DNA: TGCAGTGCCCGGAGGAGCGGGATCGAGCAGTTCTTC
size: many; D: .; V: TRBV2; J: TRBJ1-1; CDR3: CASSDSAEENTEAFF; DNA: TGTGCCAGCAGTGATTCCGCCGAGGAGAACACTGAAGCTTTCTTT
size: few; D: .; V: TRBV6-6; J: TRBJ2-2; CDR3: CASRAGQYPEKLFF; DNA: TGTGCCAGCAGGGCGGGCCAATACCCCGAGAAGCTGTTTTTT
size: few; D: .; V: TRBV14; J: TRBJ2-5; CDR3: CASSPIPRDQETQYF; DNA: TGTGCCAGCAGCCCCATTCCGAGGGACCAAGAGACCCAGTACTTC